The text below deals with one T cell receptor (beta chain). Its antigen remains unknown. Trimming took 0 bases from V and 6 from J; bases not matched to a gene: 4. Germline-derived CDR1 and CDR2 are LNHNV and YYDKDF (reference sequence). The CDR3 contains 15 residues. The study drew the donors from its approximately 110-subject validation cohort, separate from the roughly 700-subject first cohort. This sample was included in a study of cytomegalovirus exposure and HLA in healthy donors. Broader study findings: TCR beta chains numbering more than 150 were designated cytomegalovirus-associated. TCR sequences were mostly rare, though some public TCRs occurred in many donors.

Generated by immunoSEQ multiplex PCR, the TCRdb table keeps only in-frame clones and is missing some. Among over 100,000 clones listed, roughly 90% were seen once. The chain links TRBV15 to TRBJ1-5; 8 nucleotides align to TRBD1. This TCR was sampled from a woman aged 18-29 years in good health and CMV-seronegative. The specimen was PBMCs. CDR3 sequence: CATSRDRGRFQPQHF. The CDR3 DNA reads TGTGCCACCAGCAGAGACAGGGGGCGTTTTCAGCCCCAGCATTTT.